Here is one T cell receptor (beta chain) with its context. This clonotype was picked up a small number of times. The specificity of this receptor is unknown. Base qualities are not provided; no much larger clone lies one nucleotide away. This specimen comes from a study of T-cell memory formation after mild COVID-19 (dated by TCRdb to about 2021). About the full investigation: TCR sequence clusters from the two donors were found to be largely donor specific. In a couple of donors, T-cell clones that expanded and contracted after mild COVID-19 were tracked by sequencing TCRalpha and TCRbeta repertoires over time. The cohort comprised two young, previously healthy adult volunteers, one female and one male.

Data came from an Illumina NovaSeq 6000. Using 5'RACE with constant-segment primers, TCRalpha and TCRbeta cDNA libraries were constructed, with sample barcodes and unique molecular identifiers added in the process. Trizol reagent was used to extract RNA from every sample. The libraries were amplified in two PCR steps, and the second step added a second sample barcode and Illumina TruSeq adapters. The libraries were sequenced on an Illumina NovaSeq using 2 x 150 bp paired-end reads. In the source study's methods: Reads were demultiplexed and collapsed into UMI-guided consensus sequences with migec v1.2.7. With mixcr v2.1.11, UMI consensuses were aligned to TRA and TRB V and J templates and assembled into clonotypes. A clonotype was counted as expanded or contracted only if both edgeR and NoisET called the change significant, with noise models trained on biological replicates. edgeR calls used a false discovery rate-adjusted p below 0.01 and a log2 fold-change threshold of 1. As an exploratory analysis of dynamics, max-normalized trajectories of the 1000 most abundant clonotypes were examined by PCA with hierarchical clustering. Each responding clone was given a CD4 or CD8 phenotype based on the CD4+ and CD8+ repertoires, which had been sequenced separately. The public reads were reprocessed in TCRdb via fastp at Q25 and MiXCR, keeping in-frame beta chains. Rows matching on CDR3 protein sequence are summarized as one entry with the most common DNA and genes. The V and J calls and clone size come from TCRdb's table, not from the authors' own analysis. The sample table lists about 100,000 distinct CDR3 sequences, over 8.5% of them with a count of one. The leading ten clones occupy about 40% of the sample.

Ficoll-Paque density gradient centrifugation was the method used to isolate PBMCs. Summary of the overall study and its limitations: Clones contracting from day 15 to 85 had balanced CD4/CD8 phenotypes, while a second wave expanding from day 15 to 37 was biased towards CD4+. Whether the second-wave clones peaking on day 37 were SARS-CoV-2 specific was not confirmed. Contracting CD4+ clones were found mainly in CM and EM memory subsets, while CD8+ clones were enriched in EMRA. Only a couple of mild cases were covered in the study, and larger cohorts including severe cases with pre-infection samples were considered necessary. Some responding clones were detected in pre-infection memory, which suggested that pre-existing cross-reactive memory T cells had joined the SARS-CoV-2 response.

The CDR3 sequence holds 13 residues, the cysteine and phenylalanine included. CDR3 DNA only is kept here, 39 bases in frame from base 1. The germline V gene encodes CDR1 LGHNA and CDR2 YSLEER. V and J lose 0 bases and 7 bases, and a span of 7 bases separates them. This chain joins TRBV4-3 to TRBJ2-1; there is no confident call for the D gene. Input material: PBMCs or a T cell subset sorted from them (not recorded which). The origin of this receptor is a man between 18 and 29 years old who had mild COVID-19 (a few samples of this study predate the infection). The sample titles of this study are shuffled in the database, so cell type and time point are left out; the donor was told from shared clones. The sequenced DNA: TGCGCCAGCAGCCAAGATACGCAGAATGAGCAGTTCTTC. This translates into CASSQDTQNEQFF.